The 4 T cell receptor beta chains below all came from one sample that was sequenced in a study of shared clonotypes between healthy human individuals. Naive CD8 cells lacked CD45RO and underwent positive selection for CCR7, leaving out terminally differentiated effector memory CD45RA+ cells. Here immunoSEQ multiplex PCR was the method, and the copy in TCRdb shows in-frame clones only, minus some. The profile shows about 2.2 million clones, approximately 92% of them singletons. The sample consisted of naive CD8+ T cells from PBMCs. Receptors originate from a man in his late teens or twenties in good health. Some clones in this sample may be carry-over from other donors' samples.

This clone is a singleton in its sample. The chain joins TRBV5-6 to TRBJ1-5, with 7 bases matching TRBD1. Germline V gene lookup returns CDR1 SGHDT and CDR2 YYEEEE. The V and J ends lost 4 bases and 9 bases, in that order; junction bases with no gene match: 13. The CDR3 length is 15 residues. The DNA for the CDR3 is TGTGCCAGCAGCCTCTGGCCGCCAGGGGGGGTGCCCCAGCATTTT. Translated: CASSLWPPGGVPQHF.

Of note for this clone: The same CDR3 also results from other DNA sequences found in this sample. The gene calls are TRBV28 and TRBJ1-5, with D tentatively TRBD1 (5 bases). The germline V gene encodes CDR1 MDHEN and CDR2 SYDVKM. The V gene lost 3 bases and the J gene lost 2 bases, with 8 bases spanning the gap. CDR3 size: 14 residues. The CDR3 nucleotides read TGTGCCAGCAGTTTGGGGGAAGGCAATCAGCCCCAGCATTTT. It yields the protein CASSLGEGNQPQHF.

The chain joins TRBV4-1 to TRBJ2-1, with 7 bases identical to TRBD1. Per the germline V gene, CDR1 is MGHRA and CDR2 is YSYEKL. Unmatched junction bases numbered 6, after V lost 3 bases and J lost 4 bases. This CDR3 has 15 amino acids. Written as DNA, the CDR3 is TGCGCCAGCAGCCAGAACAGGGGCCTTTACAATGAGCAGTTCTTC. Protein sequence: CASSQNRGLYNEQFF.

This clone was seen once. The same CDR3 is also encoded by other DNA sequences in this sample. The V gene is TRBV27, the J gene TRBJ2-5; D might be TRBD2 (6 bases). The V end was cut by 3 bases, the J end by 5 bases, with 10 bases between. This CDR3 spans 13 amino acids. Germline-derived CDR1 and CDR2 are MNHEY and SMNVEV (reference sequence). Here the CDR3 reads CASSLAGRETQYF. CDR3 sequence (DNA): TGTGCCAGCAGTTTGGCAGGGAGGGAGACCCAGTACTTC.